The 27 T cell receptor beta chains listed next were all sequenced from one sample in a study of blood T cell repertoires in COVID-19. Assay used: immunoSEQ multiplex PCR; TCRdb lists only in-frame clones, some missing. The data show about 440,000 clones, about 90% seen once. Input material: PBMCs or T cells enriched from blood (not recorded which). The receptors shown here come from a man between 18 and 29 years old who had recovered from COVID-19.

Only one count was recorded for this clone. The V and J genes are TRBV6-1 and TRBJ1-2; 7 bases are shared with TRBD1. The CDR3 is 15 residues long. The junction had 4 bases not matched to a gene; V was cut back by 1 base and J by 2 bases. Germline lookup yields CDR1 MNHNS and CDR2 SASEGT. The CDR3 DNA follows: TGTGCCAGCAGTGAAGTTCAGGGGGTCAACTATGGCTACACCTTC. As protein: CASSEVQGVNYGYTF.

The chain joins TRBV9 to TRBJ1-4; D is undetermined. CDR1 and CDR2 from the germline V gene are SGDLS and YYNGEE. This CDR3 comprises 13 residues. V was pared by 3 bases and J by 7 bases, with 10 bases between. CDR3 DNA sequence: TGTGCCAGCAGCGGTAGTAGTGGTGAAAAACTGTTTTTT. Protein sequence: CASSGSSGEKLFF.

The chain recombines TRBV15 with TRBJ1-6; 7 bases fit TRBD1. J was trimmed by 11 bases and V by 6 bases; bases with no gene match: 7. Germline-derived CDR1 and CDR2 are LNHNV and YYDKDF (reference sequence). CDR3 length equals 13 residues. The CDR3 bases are TGTGCCACCAGACAGGGGACGGTGGCACCCCTCCACTTT. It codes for CATRQGTVAPLHF. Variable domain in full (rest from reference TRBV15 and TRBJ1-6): DAMVIQNPRYQVTQFGKPVTLSCSQTLNHNVMYWYQQKSSQAPKLLFHYYDKDFNNEADTPDNFQSRRPNTSFCFLDIRSPGLGDTAMYLCATRQGTVAPLHFGNGTRLTVT.

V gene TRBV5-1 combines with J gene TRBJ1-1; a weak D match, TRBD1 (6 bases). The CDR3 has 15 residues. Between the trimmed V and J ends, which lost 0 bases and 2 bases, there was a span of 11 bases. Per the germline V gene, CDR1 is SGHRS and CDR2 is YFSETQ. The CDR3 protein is CASSLGGQSNTEAFF. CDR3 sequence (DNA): TGCGCCAGCAGCTTGGGGGGACAAAGTAACACTGAAGCTTTCTTT.

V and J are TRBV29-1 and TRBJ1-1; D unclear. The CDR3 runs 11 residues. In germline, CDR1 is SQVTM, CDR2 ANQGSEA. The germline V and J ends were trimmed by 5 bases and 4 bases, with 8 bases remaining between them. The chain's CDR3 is CSVIVGTEAFF. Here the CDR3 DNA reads TGCAGCGTTATCGTCGGCACTGAAGCTTTCTTT.

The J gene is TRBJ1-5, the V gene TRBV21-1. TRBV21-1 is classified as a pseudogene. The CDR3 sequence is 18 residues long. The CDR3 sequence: CASSKQALTGTENQPQHF. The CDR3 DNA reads TGTGCCAGCAGCAAACAGGCCCTTACCGGGACTGAGAATCAGCCCCAGCATTTT.

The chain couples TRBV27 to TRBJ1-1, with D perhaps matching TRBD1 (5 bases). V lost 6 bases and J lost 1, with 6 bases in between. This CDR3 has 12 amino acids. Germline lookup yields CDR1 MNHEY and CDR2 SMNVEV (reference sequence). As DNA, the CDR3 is TGTGCCAGCAGCGGGGGGAACACTGAAGCTTTCTTT. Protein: CASSGGNTEAFF.

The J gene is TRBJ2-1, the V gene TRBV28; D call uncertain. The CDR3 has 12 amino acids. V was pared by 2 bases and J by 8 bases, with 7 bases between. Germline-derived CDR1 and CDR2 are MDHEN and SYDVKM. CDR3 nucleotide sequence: TGTGCCAGCAGTTTAGACTTCGATGAGCAGTTCTTC. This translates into CASSLDFDEQFF.

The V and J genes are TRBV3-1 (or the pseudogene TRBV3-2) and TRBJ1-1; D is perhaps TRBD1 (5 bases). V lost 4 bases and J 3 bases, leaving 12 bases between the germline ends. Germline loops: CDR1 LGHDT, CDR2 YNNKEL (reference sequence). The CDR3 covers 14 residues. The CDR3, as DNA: TGTGCCAGCAGCCCGCAGGGTGGTGACACTGAAGCTTTCTTT. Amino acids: CASSPQGGDTEAFF.

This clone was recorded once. The CDR3 here is CASSTGGGNTIYF. CDR3 DNA: TGTGCCAGCAGCACAGGGGGTGGAAACACCATATATTTT. V and J are TRBV9 and TRBJ1-3, with TRBD1 matching over 8 bases. Germline CDR1 is SGDLS and CDR2 is YYNGEE. There are 13 residues in the CDR3. The V gene end was trimmed by 4 bases and the J gene end by 3 bases; junction bases not matched to a gene: 0.

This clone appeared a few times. CDR3 bases: TGTGCCAGCAGCCCAACAAATGGCTACACCTTC. This sequence encodes CASSPTNGYTF. This chain links TRBV7-9 with TRBJ1-2, with D unresolved. V was clipped by 5 bases and J by 6 bases, with 7 bases between them. This CDR3 is 11 amino acids long. Germline CDR1 SEHNR, CDR2 FQNEAQ (reference sequence).

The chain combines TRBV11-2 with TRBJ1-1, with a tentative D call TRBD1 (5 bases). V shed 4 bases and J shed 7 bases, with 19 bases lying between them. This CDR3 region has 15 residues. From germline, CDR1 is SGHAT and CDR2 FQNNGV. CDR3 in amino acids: CASSSASPGGIEAFF. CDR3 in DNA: TGTGCCAGCAGCTCAGCGTCCCCGGGGGGTATTGAAGCTTTCTTT.

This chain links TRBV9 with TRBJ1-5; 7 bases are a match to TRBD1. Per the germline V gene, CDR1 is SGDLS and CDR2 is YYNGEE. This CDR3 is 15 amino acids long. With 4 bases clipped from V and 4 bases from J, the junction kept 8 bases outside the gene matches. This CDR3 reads CASSTAGDRNQPQHF. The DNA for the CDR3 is TGTGCCAGCAGCACAGCGGGGGACAGAAATCAGCCCCAGCATTTT.

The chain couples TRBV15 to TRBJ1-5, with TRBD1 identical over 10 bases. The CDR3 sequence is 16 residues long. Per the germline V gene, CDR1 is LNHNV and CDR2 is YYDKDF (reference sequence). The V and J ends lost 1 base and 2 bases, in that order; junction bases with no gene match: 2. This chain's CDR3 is CATSRGQGAGNQPQHF. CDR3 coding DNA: TGTGCCACCAGCAGAGGACAGGGGGCGGGCAATCAGCCCCAGCATTTT.

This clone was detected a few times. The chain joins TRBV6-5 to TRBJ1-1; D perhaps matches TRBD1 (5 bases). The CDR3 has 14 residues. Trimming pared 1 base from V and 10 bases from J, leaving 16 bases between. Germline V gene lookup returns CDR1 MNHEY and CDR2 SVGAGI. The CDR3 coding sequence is TGTGCCAGCAGTTACTTTTTCGGGGGAGGAGGAGCTTTCTTT. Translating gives CASSYFFGGGGAFF.

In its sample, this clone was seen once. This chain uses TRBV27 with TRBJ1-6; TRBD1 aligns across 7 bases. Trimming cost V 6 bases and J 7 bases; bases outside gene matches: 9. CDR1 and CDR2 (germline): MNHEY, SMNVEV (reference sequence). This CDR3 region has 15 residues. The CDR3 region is CASSPDSRGNSPLHF. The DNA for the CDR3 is TGTGCCAGCAGCCCAGATAGCAGGGGGAATTCACCCCTCCACTTT.

Here the CDR3 reads CASSVGTAINGELFF. The DNA of the CDR3 is TGTGCCAGCAGCGTCGGGACAGCGATTAACGGGGAGCTGTTTTTT. The chain links TRBV9 to TRBJ2-2, with TRBD1 matching over 7 bases. The germline gives CDR1 SGDLS, CDR2 YYNGEE. Trimming removed 2 bases from V and 7 bases from J; junction bases left unmatched: 8. The CDR3 has 15 amino acids.

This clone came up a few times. This CDR3 is CASSFDRVRGYTF. CDR3 nucleotide sequence: TGTGCCAGTAGCTTCGACAGGGTCCGTGGCTACACCTTC. The genes are TRBV19 and TRBJ1-2; 7 bases match TRBD1. In germline, CDR1 is LNHDA, CDR2 SQIVND (reference sequence). V gave up 6 bases and J gave up 7 bases; unmatched junction bases: 8. CDR3 length: 13 amino acids.

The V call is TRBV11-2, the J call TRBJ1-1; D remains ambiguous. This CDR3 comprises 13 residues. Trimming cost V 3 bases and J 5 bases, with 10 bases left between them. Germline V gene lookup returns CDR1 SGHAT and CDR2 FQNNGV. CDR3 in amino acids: CASSFESWTEAFF. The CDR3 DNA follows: TGTGCCAGCAGCTTCGAGTCGTGGACTGAAGCTTTCTTT.

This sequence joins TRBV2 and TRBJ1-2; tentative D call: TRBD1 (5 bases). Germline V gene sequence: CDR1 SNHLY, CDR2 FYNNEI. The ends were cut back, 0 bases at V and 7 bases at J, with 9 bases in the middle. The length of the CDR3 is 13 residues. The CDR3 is CASSEAEGSGYTF. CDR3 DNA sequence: TGTGCCAGCAGTGAAGCGGAGGGGTCTGGCTACACCTTC.

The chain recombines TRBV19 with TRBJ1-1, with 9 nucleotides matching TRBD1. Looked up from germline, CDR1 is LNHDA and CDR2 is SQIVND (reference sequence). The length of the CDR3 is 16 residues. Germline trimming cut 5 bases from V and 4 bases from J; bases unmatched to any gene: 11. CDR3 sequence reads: CASSPTKGQGFTEAFF. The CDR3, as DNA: TGTGCCAGTAGTCCTACTAAGGGACAGGGATTCACTGAAGCTTTCTTT.

CDR3 loop: CASSQEPLAGAGGETQYF. The CDR3 DNA follows: TGCGCCAGCAGCCAGGAACCCCTAGCGGGGGCTGGGGGAGAGACCCAGTACTTC. The rearrangement joins TRBV4-1 to TRBJ2-5; 10 nucleotides match TRBD2. CDR1 is MGHRA, CDR2 YSYEKL, per germline. V gave up 3 bases and J gave up 4 bases; unmatched junction bases: 14. CDR3 length: 18 amino acids.

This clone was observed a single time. Here the CDR3 reads CATSDSTGYGYTF. The CDR3 DNA follows: TGTGCCACCAGTGATTCGACAGGGTATGGCTACACCTTC. The V and J genes are TRBV24-1 and TRBJ1-2; 7 bases align to TRBD1. The J segment lost 5 bases and the V segment lost 2 bases, leaving 1 base of the junction unmatched. The CDR3 has 13 amino acids. From germline, CDR1 is KGHDR and CDR2 SFDVKD.

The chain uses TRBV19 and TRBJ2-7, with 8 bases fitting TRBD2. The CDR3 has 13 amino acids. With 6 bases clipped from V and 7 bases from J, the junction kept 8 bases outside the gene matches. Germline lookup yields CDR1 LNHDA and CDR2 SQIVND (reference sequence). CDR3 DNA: TGTGCCAGTAGGAAGCGGGAGTATTCGGAGCAGTACTTC. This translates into CASRKREYSEQYF.

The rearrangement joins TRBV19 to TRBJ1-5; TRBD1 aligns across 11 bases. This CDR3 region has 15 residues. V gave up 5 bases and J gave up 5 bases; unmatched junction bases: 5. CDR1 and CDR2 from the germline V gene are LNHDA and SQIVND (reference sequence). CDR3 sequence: CASSRDRGSHQPQHF. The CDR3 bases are TGTGCCAGTAGTCGGGACAGGGGGTCCCATCAGCCCCAGCATTTT.

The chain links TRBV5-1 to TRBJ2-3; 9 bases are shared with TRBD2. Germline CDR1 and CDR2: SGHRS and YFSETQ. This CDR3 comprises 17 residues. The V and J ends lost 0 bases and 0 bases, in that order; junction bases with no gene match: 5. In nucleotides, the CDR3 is TGCGCCAGCAGCTTGGCCTTTAGCGGGGGTAGCACAGATACGCAGTATTTT. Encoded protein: CASSLAFSGGSTDTQYF.

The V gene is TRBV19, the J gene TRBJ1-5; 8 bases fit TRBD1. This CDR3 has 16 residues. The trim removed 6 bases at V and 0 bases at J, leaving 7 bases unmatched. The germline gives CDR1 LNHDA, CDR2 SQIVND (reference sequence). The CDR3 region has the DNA TGTGCCAGTAGAGACAGGGGCGGGCCTAGCAATCAGCCCCAGCATTTT. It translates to CASRDRGGPSNQPQHF.